Only one count was recorded for the clone carrying this T cell receptor (beta chain). Authors' methods: It was from reference gene primer amplification that nucleated cell counts were estimated. Using immunoSEQ multiplex PCR, the repertoire was profiled, and TCRdb retains in-frame clones only, with some absent. V and J calls and clone size are those listed in that table; D and trimming were worked out from the DNA. The data contain 180,000 or so clones, 65% to 80% of them singletons. This sample is drawn from a study of blood T cell repertoires in COVID-19. Study at large: T cells, B-cell-depleted T cells, or PBMCs provided the cDNA or gDNA that served as material.

Germline V gene sequence: CDR1 SGHNT, CDR2 YENEEA. Trimming at V came to 4 bases and at J to 1 base, leaving 3 bases not matched to a gene. The CDR3 spans 15 residues. The V and J genes are TRBV11-3 and TRBJ2-2; 7 bases agree with TRBD2. The receptor was isolated from a man aged 50 or older who had recovered from COVID-19. The sample consisted of peripheral blood. The DNA for the CDR3 is TGTGCCAGCAGCTCGACTAGCCGGAACACCGGGGAGCTGTTTTTT. Translated, it gives CASSSTSRNTGELFF.